The 21 T cell receptor beta chains given below trace back to one sample, sequenced in a study of T cell changes during pregnancy in multiple sclerosis. Using immunoSEQ multiplex PCR, the repertoire was profiled, and TCRdb retains in-frame clones only, with some absent. Altogether under 50,000 clones are present, approximately 91% being singletons, with the ten largest covering approximately 4%. The sample was CD8+ T cells from peripheral blood mononuclear cells, taken in the first trimester of pregnancy. Receptors originate from a female donor with multiple sclerosis, enrolled in a pregnancy study.

The chain has TRBV6-1 and TRBJ2-7, with TRBD2 matching 14 bases. The germline CDR1 and CDR2 sequences are MNHNS and SASEGT. The length of the CDR3 is 15 residues. V lost 3 bases to trimming and J lost 2 bases; unmatched junction nucleotides: 0. CDR3 residues: CASSETSGGAYEQYF. The CDR3 DNA reads TGTGCCAGCAGTGAGACTAGCGGGGGGGCCTACGAGCAGTACTTC.

This chain joins TRBV5-6 and TRBJ1-2; no clear D gene. Between the trimmed V and J ends, which lost 0 bases and 5 bases, there was a span of 11 bases. Germline CDR1 is SGHDT and CDR2 is YYEEEE. There are 14 residues in the CDR3. CDR3 sequence: CASSLGRSGYGYTF. The CDR3 nucleotides are TGTGCCAGCAGCTTGGGTAGGTCGGGATATGGCTACACCTTC.

The rearrangement links TRBV5-6 to TRBJ1-6, with a possible D match to TRBD1 (6 bases). The CDR3 is made up of 16 amino acids. The V end lost 0 bases, the J end lost 9 bases, and 16 bases lay between the germline ends. Germline CDR1 and CDR2: SGHDT and YYEEEE. The CDR3 sequence: CASSLDTRTVTSPLHF. CDR3 DNA sequence: TGTGCCAGCAGCTTGGATACCCGGACAGTGACTTCACCCCTCCACTTT.

The rearrangement links TRBV30 to TRBJ1-2, with D tentatively TRBD1 (5 bases). This CDR3 has 13 residues. Germline V gene sequence: CDR1 GTSNPN, CDR2 SVGIG (reference sequence). Trimming cost V 1 base and J 4 bases, with 10 bases left between them. CDR3 sequence: CAWSAGGTYGYTF. The CDR3 nucleotides are TGTGCCTGGAGTGCCGGGGGGACCTATGGCTACACCTTC.

The genes are TRBV15 and TRBJ2-1, with 16 bases lining up with TRBD2. This CDR3 is 16 amino acids long. The germline gives CDR1 LNHNV, CDR2 YYDKDF (reference sequence). J gave up 14 bases and V 5 bases, and 12 bases lay outside the gene matches. CDR3 DNA: TGTGCCACCAGCCTGCTAACCGGGACTAGCGGGGGGGATGAGTTCTTC. This codes for CATSLLTGTSGGDEFF.

This clone was observed many times. The gene calls are TRBV6-4 and TRBJ2-7; 8 bases map to TRBD1. The CDR3 is made up of 15 amino acids. V trimming: 3 bases; J trimming: 2 bases; junction bases outside the gene matches: 6. Germline loops: CDR1 MRHNA, CDR2 SNTAGT. CDR3 sequence: CASSEDGTGPYEQYF. The CDR3 bases are TGTGCCAGCAGTGAAGACGGGACAGGACCCTACGAGCAGTACTTC.

The V and J genes are TRBV5-4 and TRBJ1-4, with D possibly TRBD1 on 6 matching bases. Germline CDR1 reads SGHNT; CDR2 reads YYREEE (reference sequence). This CDR3 contains 14 residues. The V and J ends lost 1 base and 8 bases respectively, with 12 bases between them. CDR3 amino acids: CASSLRGAHEKLFF. As DNA, the CDR3 is TGTGCCAGCAGCTTGCGGGGGGCTCACGAAAAACTGTTTTTT.

This sequence joins TRBV6-6 and TRBJ2-2; D is possibly TRBD1 (9 bases). The CDR3 has 16 amino acids. V shed 5 bases and J shed 5 bases, with 18 bases lying between them. CDR1 is MNHNY and CDR2 is SVGAGI in the germline V gene (reference sequence). CDR3 nucleotides: TGTGCCAGCAGTCCTACAGGGGGCGGGAGGACCGGGGAGCTGTTTTTT. It is translated as CASSPTGGGRTGELFF.

This sequence joins TRBV25-1 and TRBJ1-6; TRBD1 aligns across 7 bases. V shed 3 bases and J 7 bases; nucleotides not matched to a gene: 9. Germline V gene data show CDR1 as MGHDK and CDR2 as SYGVNS. CDR3 length: 16 residues. The CDR3 DNA sequence: TGTGCCAGCAGTGATCCACGGACAGGAGCAAATTCACCCCTCCACTTT. Its protein is CASSDPRTGANSPLHF.

A note on this clone: The same CDR3 also results from other DNA sequences found in this sample. This rearrangement joins TRBV5-6 to TRBJ1-5; D gene uncertain. In germline, CDR1 is SGHDT, CDR2 YYEEEE. The CDR3 length is 15 residues. Trimming stripped 0 bases from V and 3 bases from J, with 10 bases between. In DNA form, the CDR3 reads TGTGCCAGCAGCTTGGTAGGCGGATACAATCAGCCCCAGCATTTT. Translation: CASSLVGGYNQPQHF.

The V gene is TRBV11-3, the J gene TRBJ2-5; 7 nucleotides match TRBD2. The junction had 7 bases not matched to a gene; V was cut back by 5 bases and J by 1 base. Germline loops: CDR1 SGHNT, CDR2 YENEEA. This CDR3 has 15 residues. The chain's CDR3 is CASSPRGDFQETQYF. The CDR3 nucleotides are TGTGCCAGCAGCCCCCGGGGGGACTTCCAAGAGACCCAGTACTTC. The entire variable domain, with the rest obtained from reference TRBV11-3 and TRBJ2-5, is as follows: EAGVVQSPRYKIIEKKQPVAFWCNPISGHNTLYWYLQNLGQGPELLIRYENEEAVDDSQLPKDRFSAERLKGVDSTLKIQPAELGDSAVYLCASSPRGDFQETQYFGPGTRLLVL.

The chain recombines TRBV27 with TRBJ2-7; possibly TRBD1 for D (5 bases). Per germline, CDR1 MNHEY and CDR2 SMNVEV (reference sequence). V was pared by 6 bases and J by 2 bases, with 5 bases between. The CDR3 runs 11 residues. The CDR3 sequence: CASSRAYEQYF. The CDR3 coding sequence is TGTGCCAGCAGCAGGGCCTACGAGCAGTACTTC.

The gene calls are TRBV27 and TRBJ1-5; 7 nucleotides match TRBD1. The CDR3 is 15 residues long. The junction had 10 bases not matched to a gene; V was cut back by 8 bases and J by 3 bases. Germline CDR1 MNHEY, CDR2 SMNVEV (reference sequence). The CDR3 DNA follows: TGTGCCAGCCGATCTCTAGGGGGCCCCAATCAGCCCCAGCATTTT. This encodes CASRSLGGPNQPQHF.

This clone was seen only once. The V and J genes are TRBV13 and TRBJ2-1, with 11 bases fitting TRBD2. Germline-derived CDR1 and CDR2 are PRHDT and FYEKMQ (reference sequence). The CDR3 sequence is 15 residues long. V lost 4 bases to trimming and J lost 4 bases; unmatched junction nucleotides: 3. The CDR3 here is CASSSLAGGYNEQFF. The CDR3 DNA reads as TGTGCCAGCAGCTCCCTAGCGGGGGGTTACAATGAGCAGTTCTTC.

This clone has a single count. The J gene is TRBJ1-1, the V gene TRBV7-6; possible D gene TRBD1, 5 bases. V was clipped by 5 bases and J by 5 bases, with 15 bases between them. Germline V gene lookup returns CDR1 SGHVS and CDR2 FNYEAQ. The CDR3 spans 14 residues. The DNA for the CDR3 is TGTGCCAGCAGCATGCAAGGACATCAAACTGAAGCTTTCTTT. Protein: CASSMQGHQTEAFF.

The genes are TRBV27 and TRBJ1-2; D not resolved. Between the trimmed V and J ends, which lost 6 bases and 6 bases, there was a span of 20 bases. The CDR3 consists of 15 residues. CDR1 and CDR2 from the germline V gene are MNHEY and SMNVEV (reference sequence). CDR3: CASSKDLSLSHGYTF. The CDR3 coding sequence is TGTGCCAGCAGCAAGGACTTGAGTCTTTCGCATGGCTACACCTTC.

This chain links TRBV9 with TRBJ2-3, with D hard to call. Germline values: CDR1 SGDLS, CDR2 YYNGEE. The CDR3 sequence is 13 residues long. Trimming left V 4 bases short and J 15 bases short, with 21 bases between. CDR3 sequence (DNA): TGTGCCAGCAGCCGTGAATACAGACCCCTTTTATATTTT. This sequence encodes CASSREYRPLLYF.

The chain carries TRBV19 and TRBJ2-1, with a weak D call TRBD2 (6 bases). Germline CDR1 LNHDA, CDR2 SQIVND (reference sequence). The V gene lost 3 bases and the J gene lost 9 bases, with 6 bases spanning the gap. CDR3 length: 11 residues. This CDR3 is CASSMGGEQFF. CDR3 bases: TGTGCCAGTAGTATGGGGGGTGAGCAGTTCTTC.

This clone was counted only a few times. The chain joins TRBV6-4 to TRBJ2-3, with 10 bases matching TRBD2. V gave up 2 bases and J gave up 1 base; unmatched junction bases: 0. Germline lookup yields CDR1 MRHNA and CDR2 SNTAGT. The CDR3 runs 15 residues. CDR3 nucleotides: TGTGCCAGCAGTGACCTAGCGGGGGGCACAGATACGCAGTATTTT. Translation gives CASSDLAGGTDTQYF.

This chain joins TRBV4-3 and TRBJ1-2; 10 bases are shared with TRBD1. There are 15 residues in the CDR3. From germline, CDR1 is LGHNA and CDR2 YSLEER. Losses at the gene ends were 0 bases for V and 8 bases for J; bases not matched to a gene: 6. The CDR3 sequence: CASSQEGQGIFGYTF. The DNA for the CDR3 is TGCGCCAGCAGCCAAGAGGGACAGGGGATCTTCGGCTACACCTTC.

The V and J genes are TRBV9 and TRBJ1-3; unclear D gene. From germline, CDR1 is SGDLS and CDR2 YYNGEE. This CDR3 spans 15 amino acids. V was pared by 4 bases and J by 5 bases, with 16 bases between. The chain's CDR3 is CASSTDGMERNTIYF. In nucleotides, the CDR3 is TGTGCCAGCAGCACAGACGGGATGGAACGAAACACCATATATTTT.